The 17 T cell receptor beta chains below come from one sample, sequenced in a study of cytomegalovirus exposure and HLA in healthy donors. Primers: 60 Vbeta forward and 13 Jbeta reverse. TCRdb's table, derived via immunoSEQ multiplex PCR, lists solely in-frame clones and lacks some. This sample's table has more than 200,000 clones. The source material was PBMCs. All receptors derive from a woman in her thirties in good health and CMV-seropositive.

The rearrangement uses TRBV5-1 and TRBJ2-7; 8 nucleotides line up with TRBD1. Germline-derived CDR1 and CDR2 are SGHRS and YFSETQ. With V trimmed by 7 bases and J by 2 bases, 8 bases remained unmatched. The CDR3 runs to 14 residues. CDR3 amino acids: CASQGQGFPYEQYF. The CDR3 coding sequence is TGCGCCAGCCAAGGACAGGGATTCCCCTACGAGCAGTACTTC.

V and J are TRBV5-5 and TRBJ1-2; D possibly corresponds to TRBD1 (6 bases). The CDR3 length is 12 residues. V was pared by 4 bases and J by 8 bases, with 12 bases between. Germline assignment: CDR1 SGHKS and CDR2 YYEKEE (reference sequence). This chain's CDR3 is CASSLADRGYTF. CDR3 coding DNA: TGTGCCAGCAGCCTGGCTGACAGGGGCTACACCTTC.

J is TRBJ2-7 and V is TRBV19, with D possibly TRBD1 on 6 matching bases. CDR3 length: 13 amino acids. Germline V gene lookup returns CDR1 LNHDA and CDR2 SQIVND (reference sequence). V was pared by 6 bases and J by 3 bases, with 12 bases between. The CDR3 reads CASSGSGVYEQYF. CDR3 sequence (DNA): TGTGCCAGTAGCGGGTCAGGGGTCTACGAGCAGTACTTC. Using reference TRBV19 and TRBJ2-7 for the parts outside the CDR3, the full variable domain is DGGITQSPKYLFRKEGQNVTLSCEQNLNHDAMYWYRQDPGQGLRLIYYSQIVNDFQKGDIAEGYSVSREKKESFPLTVTSAQKNPTAFYLCASSGSGVYEQYFGPGTRLTVT.

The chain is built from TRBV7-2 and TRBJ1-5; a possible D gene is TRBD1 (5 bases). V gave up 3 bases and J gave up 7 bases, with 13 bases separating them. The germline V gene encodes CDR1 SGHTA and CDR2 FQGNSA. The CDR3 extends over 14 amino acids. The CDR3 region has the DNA TGTGCCAGCAGCTTCTTAGCTCAGGGACAGCCCCAGCATTTT. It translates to CASSFLAQGQPQHF.

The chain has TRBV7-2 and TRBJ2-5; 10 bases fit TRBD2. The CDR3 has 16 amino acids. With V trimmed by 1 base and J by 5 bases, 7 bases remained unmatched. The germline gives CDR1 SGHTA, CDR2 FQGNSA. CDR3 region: CASSLGLAGAGETQYF. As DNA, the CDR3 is TGTGCCAGCAGCTTAGGTCTAGCGGGGGCGGGGGAGACCCAGTACTTC.

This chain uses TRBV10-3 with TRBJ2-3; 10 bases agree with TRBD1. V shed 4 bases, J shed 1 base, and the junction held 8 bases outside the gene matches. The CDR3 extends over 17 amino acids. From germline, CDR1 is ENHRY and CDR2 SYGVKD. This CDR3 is CAISATSGTGGTDTQYF. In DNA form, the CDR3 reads TGTGCCATCAGTGCCACCTCCGGGACAGGGGGCACAGATACGCAGTATTTT.

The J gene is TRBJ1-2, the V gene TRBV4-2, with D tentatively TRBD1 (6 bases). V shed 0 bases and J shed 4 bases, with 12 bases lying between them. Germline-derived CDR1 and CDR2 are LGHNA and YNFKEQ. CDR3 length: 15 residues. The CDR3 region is CASSQEQGGFYGYTF. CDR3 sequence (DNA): TGTGCCAGCAGCCAAGAACAGGGAGGGTTCTATGGCTACACCTTC.

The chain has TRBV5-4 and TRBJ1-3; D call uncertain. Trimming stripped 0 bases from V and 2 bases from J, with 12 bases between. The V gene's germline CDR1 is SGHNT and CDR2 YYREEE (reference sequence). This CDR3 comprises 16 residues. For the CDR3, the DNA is TGTGCCAGCAGCTTGGGACACCCTGGCCCTGGAAACACCATATATTTT. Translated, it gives CASSLGHPGPGNTIYF.

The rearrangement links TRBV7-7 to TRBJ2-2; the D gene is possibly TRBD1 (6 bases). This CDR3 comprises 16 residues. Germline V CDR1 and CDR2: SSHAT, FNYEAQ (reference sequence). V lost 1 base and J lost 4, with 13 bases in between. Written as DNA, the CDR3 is TGTGCCAGCAGCTTAGTCGCTACAGGGAGCACCGGGGAGCTGTTTTTT. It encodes CASSLVATGSTGELFF.

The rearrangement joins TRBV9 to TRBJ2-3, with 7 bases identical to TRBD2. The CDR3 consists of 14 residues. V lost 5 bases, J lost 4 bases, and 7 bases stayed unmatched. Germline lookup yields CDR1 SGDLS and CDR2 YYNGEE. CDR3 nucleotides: TGTGCCAGCAGTGCCGGGACTAAGGCAGATACGCAGTATTTT. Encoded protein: CASSAGTKADTQYF.

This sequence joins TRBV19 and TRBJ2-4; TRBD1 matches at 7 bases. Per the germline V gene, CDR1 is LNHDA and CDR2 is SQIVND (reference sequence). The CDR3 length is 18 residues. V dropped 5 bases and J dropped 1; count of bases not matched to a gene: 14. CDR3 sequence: CASSPDRRPRVAKNIQYF. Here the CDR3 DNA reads TGTGCCAGTAGTCCGGACAGGAGGCCGCGGGTGGCCAAAAACATTCAGTACTTC. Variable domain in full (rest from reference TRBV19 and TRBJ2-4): DGGITQSPKYLFRKEGQNVTLSCEQNLNHDAMYWYRQDPGQGLRLIYYSQIVNDFQKGDIAEGYSVSREKKESFPLTVTSAQKNPTAFYLCASSPDRRPRVAKNIQYFGAGTRLSVL.

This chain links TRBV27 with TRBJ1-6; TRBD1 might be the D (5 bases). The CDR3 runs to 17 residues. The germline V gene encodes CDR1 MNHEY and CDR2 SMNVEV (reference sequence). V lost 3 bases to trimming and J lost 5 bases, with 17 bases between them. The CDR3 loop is CASSFVFSDSDNSPLHF. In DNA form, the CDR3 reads TGTGCCAGCAGTTTTGTTTTCTCTGACAGCGATAATTCACCCCTCCACTTT.

The CDR3: CASSQQGGETQYF. The CDR3 region has the DNA TGCGCCAGCAGTCAACAGGGGGGGGAGACCCAGTACTTC. The chain combines TRBV5-1 with TRBJ2-5; TRBD1 might be the D (8 bases). Germline V gene data show CDR1 as SGHRS and CDR2 as YFSETQ. The CDR3 length is 13 residues. Trimming pared 5 bases from V and 5 bases from J, leaving 13 bases between.

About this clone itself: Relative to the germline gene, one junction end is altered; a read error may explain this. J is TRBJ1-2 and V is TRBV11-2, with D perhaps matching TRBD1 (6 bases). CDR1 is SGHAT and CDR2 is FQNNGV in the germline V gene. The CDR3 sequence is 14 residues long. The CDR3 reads CASSPDTGRGGKAF. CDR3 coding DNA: TGTGCCAGCAGCCCCGACACGGGCAGGGGCGGAAAGGCCTTC.

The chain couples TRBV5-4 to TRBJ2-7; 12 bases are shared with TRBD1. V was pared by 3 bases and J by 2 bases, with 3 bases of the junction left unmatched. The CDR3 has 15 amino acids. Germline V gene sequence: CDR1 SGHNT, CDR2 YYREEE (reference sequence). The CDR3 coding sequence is TGTGCCAGCAGCTCACGGGACAGGGGGCCCTACGAGCAGTACTTC. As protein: CASSSRDRGPYEQYF. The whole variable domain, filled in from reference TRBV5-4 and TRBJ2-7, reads ETGVTQSPTHLIKTRGQQVTLRCSSQSGHNTVSWYQQALGQGPQFIFQYYREEENGRGNFPPRFSGLQFPNYSSELNVNALELDDSALYLCASSSRDRGPYEQYFGPGTRLTVT.

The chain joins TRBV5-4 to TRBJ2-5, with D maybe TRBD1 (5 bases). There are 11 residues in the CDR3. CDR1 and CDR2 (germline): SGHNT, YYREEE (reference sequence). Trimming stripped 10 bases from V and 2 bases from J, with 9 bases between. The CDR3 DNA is TGTGCCGTGACAGATCAAGAGACCCAGTACTTC. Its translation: CAVTDQETQYF. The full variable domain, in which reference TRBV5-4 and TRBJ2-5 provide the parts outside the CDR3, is ETGVTQSPTHLIKTRGQQVTLRCSSQSGHNTVSWYQQALGQGPQFIFQYYREEENGRGNFPPRFSGLQFPNYSSELNVNALELDDSALYLCAVTDQETQYFGPGTRLLVL.

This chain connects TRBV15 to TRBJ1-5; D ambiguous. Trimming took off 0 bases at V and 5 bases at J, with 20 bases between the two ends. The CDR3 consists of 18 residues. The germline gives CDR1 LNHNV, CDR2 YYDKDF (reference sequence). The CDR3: CATSRDSIQWAYDQPQHF. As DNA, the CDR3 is TGTGCCACCAGCAGAGATTCAATACAATGGGCCTACGATCAGCCCCAGCATTTT.